A selection of T cell receptor beta chains follows, all from one sample in a study of regulatory T cells in long-lasting Graves disease. From the multiplex PCR reads, TCRdb called clonotypes with MiXCR, one entry per CDR3 protein. The sample gives about 400,000 distinct CDR3 sequences, 15% to 17% of which show up once; 22% is in the top ten. Specimen: peripheral blood mononuclear cells (PBMCs), collected at new diagnosis, from a patient treated with antithyroid drugs. These receptor sequences come from a female donor with Graves disease. Each CDR3 is given with its conserved first and last residue. Fields, in order: V gene, CDR3 length, J gene, clone size, D gene, CDR3 DNA, CDR3 protein. The D gene is left open where the match is weak. Clone sizes are given selectively: once, few, many, or a class where the clone is expanded.

V: TRBV28; length: 14; J: TRBJ2-7; size: many; D: NA; DNA: TGTGCCAGCAGTCCCCCTATGGGGGCTTACGAGCAGTACTTC; CDR3: CASSPPMGAYEQYF
V: TRBV7-2; length: 16; J: TRBJ1-1; size: many; D: NA; DNA: TGTGCCAGCAGCCGTTCCGGGGCGAACATCAACACTGAAGCTTTCTTT; CDR3: CASSRSGANINTEAFF
V: TRBV6-2/TRBV6-3; length: 21; J: TRBJ2-1; size: NA; D: TRBD1; DNA: TGTGCCAGCAGTTTTAACCCTCCGGGACAGGGGGCTCCGTCGCCTTACAATGAGCAGTTCTTC; CDR3: CASSFNPPGQGAPSPYNEQFF
V: TRBV6-2/TRBV6-3; length: 16; J: TRBJ2-1; size: many; D: NA; DNA: TGTGCCAGCACCCTCGGGTATGGCAGGGAAAACAATGAGCAGTTCTTC; CDR3: CASTLGYGRENNEQFF
V: TRBV9; length: 15; J: TRBJ2-2; size: NA; D: TRBD1; DNA: TGTGCCAGCAGCGTAGGACAGGGGGGGGCCGGGGAGCTGTTTTTT; CDR3: CASSVGQGGAGELFF
V: TRBV4-1; length: 17; J: TRBJ1-3; size: many; D: NA; DNA: TGCGCCAGCAGCCCAAATTCTGGGGGGACGTACGGAAACACCATATATTTT; CDR3: CASSPNSGGTYGNTIYF
V: TRBV5-1; length: 13; J: TRBJ1-1; size: many; D: TRBD1; DNA: TGCGCCAGCAACAACAGGGGGAACACTGAAGCTTTCTTT; CDR3: CASNNRGNTEAFF
V: TRBV7-3; length: 16; J: TRBJ2-3; size: many; D: TRBD2; DNA: TGTGCCAGCAGCTCAAAAGCGGGGGGAAGAGCAGATACGCAGTATTTT; CDR3: CASSSKAGGRADTQYF
V: TRBV5-1; length: 15; J: TRBJ1-4; size: many; D: NA; DNA: TGCGCCAGCAGCTTGTCTCCTTCGGATCGAGAAAAACTGTTTTTT; CDR3: CASSLSPSDREKLFF
V: TRBV11-2; length: 15; J: TRBJ1-1; size: many; D: NA; DNA: TGTGCCAGCAGCCGTCATCAGGGCATGAACACTGAAGCTTTCTTT; CDR3: CASSRHQGMNTEAFF
V: TRBV5-6; length: 17; J: TRBJ2-5; size: NA; D: NA; DNA: TGTGCCAGCAGCGTAGCCCTCTTAGGCGGTACGTTGAAGACCCAGTACTTC; CDR3: CASSVALLGGTLKTQYF
V: TRBV27; length: 14; J: TRBJ2-7; size: NA; D: NA; DNA: TGTGCCAGCAGTTTTGGGGCTAATTCCTACGAGCAGTACTTC; CDR3: CASSFGANSYEQYF
V: TRBV15; length: 15; J: TRBJ1-2; size: NA; D: NA; DNA: TGTGCCACCAGCAGAGAAGCGGGGATGGACTATGGCTACACCTTC; CDR3: CATSREAGMDYGYTF
V: TRBV5-1; length: 14; J: TRBJ1-2; size: many; D: NA; DNA: TGTGCCAGCAGCTTGTTGGAAACTAACTATGGCTACACCTTC; CDR3: CASSLLETNYGYTF
V: TRBV4-3; length: 15; J: TRBJ1-2; size: many; D: NA; DNA: TGCGCCAGCAGCCCCCCTGGGTACAGCTACTATGGCTACACCTTC; CDR3: CASSPPGYSYYGYTF
V: TRBV12-3/TRBV12-4; length: 13; J: TRBJ2-7; size: few; D: NA; DNA: TGTGCCAGCTCATTTCGGGGAGCGGGCGAGCAGTACTTC; CDR3: CASSFRGAGEQYF
V: TRBV5-1; length: 14; J: TRBJ1-2; size: many; D: NA; DNA: TGCGCCAGCAGCGTTTGGCGGGGGGAGAATGGCTACACCTTC; CDR3: CASSVWRGENGYTF
V: TRBV2; length: 11; J: TRBJ1-2; size: many; D: NA; DNA: TGTGCCAGCAGTGTCAGGGTCGGCTACACCTTC; CDR3: CASSVRVGYTF
V: TRBV5-1; length: 15; J: TRBJ1-2; size: NA; D: NA; DNA: TGCGCCAGCAGCTTGCTCCCTCGCAGAGACTATGGCTACACCTTC; CDR3: CASSLLPRRDYGYTF
V: TRBV28; length: 14; J: TRBJ2-2; size: NA; D: NA; DNA: TGTGCCAGCACAGGCCCCCCGAACACCGGGGAGCTGTTTTTT; CDR3: CASTGPPNTGELFF
V: TRBV18; length: 15; J: TRBJ1-5; size: many; D: NA; DNA: TGTGCCAGCTCAGCGCAGGGTCAGGTCGGTCAGCCCCAGCATTTT; CDR3: CASSAQGQVGQPQHF
V: TRBV5-1; length: 15; J: TRBJ2-7; size: many; D: TRBD2; DNA: TGCGCCAGCAGCTTGGGCCTTAGCGGGAGAAGCGAGCAGTACTTC; CDR3: CASSLGLSGRSEQYF
V: TRBV20-1; length: 16; J: TRBJ2-3; size: NA; D: TRBD1; DNA: TGCAGTGCTAGGGGGGACCGGGACAGGGCTGTTGATACGCAGTATTTT; CDR3: CSARGDRDRAVDTQYF
V: TRBV20-1; length: 12; J: TRBJ2-7; size: many; D: NA; DNA: TGCAGTGCTAGCGGGAGTCAGATAGAGCAGTACTTC; CDR3: CSASGSQIEQYF
V: TRBV6-2/TRBV6-3; length: 12; J: TRBJ1-1; size: many; D: TRBD1; DNA: TGTGCCAGCAGAGATGGACAGGGTGGAAGGTTCTTT; CDR3: CASRDGQGGRFF